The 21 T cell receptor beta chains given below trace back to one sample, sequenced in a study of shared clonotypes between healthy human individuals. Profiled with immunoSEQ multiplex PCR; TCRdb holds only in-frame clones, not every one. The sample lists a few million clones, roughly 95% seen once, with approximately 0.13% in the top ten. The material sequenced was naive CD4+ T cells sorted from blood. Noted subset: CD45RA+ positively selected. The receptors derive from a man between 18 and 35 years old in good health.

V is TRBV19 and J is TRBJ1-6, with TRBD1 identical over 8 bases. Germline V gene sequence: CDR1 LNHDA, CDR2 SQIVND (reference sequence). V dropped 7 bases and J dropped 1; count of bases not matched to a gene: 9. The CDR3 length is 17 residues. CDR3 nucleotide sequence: TGTGCCAGTACCAGAGGACAGGGAGGATCCTATAATTCACCCCTCCACTTT. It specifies CASTRGQGGSYNSPLHF.

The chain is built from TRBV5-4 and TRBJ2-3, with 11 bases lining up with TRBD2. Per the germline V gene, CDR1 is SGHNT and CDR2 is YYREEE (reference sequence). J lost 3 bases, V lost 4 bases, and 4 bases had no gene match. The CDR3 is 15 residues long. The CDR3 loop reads CASSRASGRTDTQYF. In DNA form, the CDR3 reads TGTGCCAGCAGCCGCGCTAGCGGGAGGACAGATACGCAGTATTTT.

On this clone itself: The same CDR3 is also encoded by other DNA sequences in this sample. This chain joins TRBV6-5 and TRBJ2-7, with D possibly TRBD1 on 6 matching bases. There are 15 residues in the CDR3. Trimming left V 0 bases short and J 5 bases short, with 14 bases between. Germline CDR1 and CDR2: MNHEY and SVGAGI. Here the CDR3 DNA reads TGTGCCAGCAGTTACTCGATAGGGGGTCCCGACGAGCAGTACTTC. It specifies CASSYSIGGPDEQYF.

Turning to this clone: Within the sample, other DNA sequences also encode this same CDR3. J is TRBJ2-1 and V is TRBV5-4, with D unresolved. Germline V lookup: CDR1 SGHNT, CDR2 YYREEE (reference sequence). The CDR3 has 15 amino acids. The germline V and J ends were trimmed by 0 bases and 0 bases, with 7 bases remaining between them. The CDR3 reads CASSLDGNSYNEQFF. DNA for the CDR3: TGTGCCAGCAGCTTGGACGGTAACTCCTACAATGAGCAGTTCTTC.

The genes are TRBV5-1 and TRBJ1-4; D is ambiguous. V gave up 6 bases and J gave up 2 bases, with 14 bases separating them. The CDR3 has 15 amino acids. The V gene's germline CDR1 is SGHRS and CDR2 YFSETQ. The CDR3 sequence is CASTLNPGTNEKLFF. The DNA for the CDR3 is TGCGCCAGCACCCTGAACCCCGGGACTAATGAAAAACTGTTTTTT.

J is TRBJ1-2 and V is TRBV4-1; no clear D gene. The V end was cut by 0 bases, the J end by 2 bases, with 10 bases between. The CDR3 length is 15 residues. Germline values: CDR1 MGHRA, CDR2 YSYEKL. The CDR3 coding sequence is TGCGCCAGCAGCCAAGATCTTTCAGTAAACTATGGCTACACCTTC. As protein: CASSQDLSVNYGYTF.

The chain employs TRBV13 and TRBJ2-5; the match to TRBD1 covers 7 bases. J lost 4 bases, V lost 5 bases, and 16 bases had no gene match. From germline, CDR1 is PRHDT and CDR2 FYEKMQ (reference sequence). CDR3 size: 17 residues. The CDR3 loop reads CASSTTADRNGAETQYF. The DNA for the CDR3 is TGTGCCAGCAGCACCACTGCGGACAGGAACGGGGCAGAGACCCAGTACTTC.

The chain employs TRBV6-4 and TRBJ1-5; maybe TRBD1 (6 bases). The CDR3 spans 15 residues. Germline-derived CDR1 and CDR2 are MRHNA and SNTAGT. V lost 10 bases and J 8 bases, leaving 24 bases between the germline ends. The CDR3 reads CATVSDRGAGEPQHF. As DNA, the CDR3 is TGTGCCACCGTAAGCGACCGGGGTGCAGGGGAGCCCCAGCATTTT.

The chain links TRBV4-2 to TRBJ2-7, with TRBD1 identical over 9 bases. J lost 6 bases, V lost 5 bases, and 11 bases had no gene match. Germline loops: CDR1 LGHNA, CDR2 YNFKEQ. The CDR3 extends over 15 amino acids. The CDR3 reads CASSLGTGKRSEQYF. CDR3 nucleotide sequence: TGTGCCAGCAGCTTGGGGACAGGGAAACGGAGCGAGCAGTACTTC.

The CDR3 loop is CASSDPGGRSGELFF. CDR3 nucleotide sequence: TGTGCCAGCAGTGACCCGGGGGGCCGATCCGGGGAGCTGTTTTTT. The rearrangement joins TRBV2 to TRBJ2-2, with D perhaps TRBD2 (7 bases). V was clipped by 3 bases and J by 6 bases, with 14 bases between them. CDR3 length equals 15 residues. From germline, CDR1 is SNHLY and CDR2 FYNNEI.

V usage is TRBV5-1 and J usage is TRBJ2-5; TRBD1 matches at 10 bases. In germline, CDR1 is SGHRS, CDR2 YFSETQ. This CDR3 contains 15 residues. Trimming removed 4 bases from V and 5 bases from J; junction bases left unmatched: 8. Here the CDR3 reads CASSPNWDRGETQYF. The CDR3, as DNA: TGCGCCAGCAGCCCTAACTGGGACAGGGGTGAGACCCAGTACTTC.

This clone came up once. CDR3 DNA sequence: TGTGCCAGTAGTATGGAGGGGGGCCGCACCGGGGAGCTGTTTTTT. Translation: CASSMEGGRTGELFF. V and J are TRBV19 and TRBJ2-2; D may match TRBD1 or TRBD2 (6 bases each). This CDR3 contains 15 residues. Germline V gene data show CDR1 as LNHDA and CDR2 as SQIVND (reference sequence). The V end lost 3 bases, the J end lost 4 bases, and 12 bases lay between the germline ends.

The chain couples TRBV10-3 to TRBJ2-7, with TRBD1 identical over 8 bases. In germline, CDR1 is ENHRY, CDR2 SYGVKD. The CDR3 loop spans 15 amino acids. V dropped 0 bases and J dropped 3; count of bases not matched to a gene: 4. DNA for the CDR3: TGTGCCATCAGTGAGTCGACACAGGGGGGCTACGAGCAGTACTTC. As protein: CAISESTQGGYEQYF.

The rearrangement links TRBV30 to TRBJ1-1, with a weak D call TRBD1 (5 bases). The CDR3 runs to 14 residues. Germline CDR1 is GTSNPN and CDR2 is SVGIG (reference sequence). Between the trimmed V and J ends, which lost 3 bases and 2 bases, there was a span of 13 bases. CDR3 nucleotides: TGTGCCTGGAGGAAATTCCAGGGAAACACTGAAGCTTTCTTT. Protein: CAWRKFQGNTEAFF.

CDR3: CASSFLAGENEQFF. Here the CDR3 DNA reads TGTGCCAGTAGCTTCCTAGCGGGTGAGAATGAGCAGTTCTTC. The chain links TRBV19 to TRBJ2-1; 8 bases are shared with TRBD2. V trimming: 6 bases; J trimming: 7 bases; junction bases outside the gene matches: 8. This CDR3 is 14 amino acids long. The germline V gene has CDR1 LNHDA and CDR2 SQIVND (reference sequence).

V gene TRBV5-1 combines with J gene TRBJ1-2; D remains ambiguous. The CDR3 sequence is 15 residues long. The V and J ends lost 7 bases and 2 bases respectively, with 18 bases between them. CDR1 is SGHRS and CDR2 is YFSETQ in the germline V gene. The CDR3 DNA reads TGCGCCAGCCGGATTGAGTACAGATCAAACTATGGCTACACCTTC. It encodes CASRIEYRSNYGYTF.

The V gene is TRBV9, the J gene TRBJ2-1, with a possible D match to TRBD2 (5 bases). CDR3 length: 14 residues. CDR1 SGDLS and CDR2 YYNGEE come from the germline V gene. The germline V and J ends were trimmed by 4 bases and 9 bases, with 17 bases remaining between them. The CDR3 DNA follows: TGTGCCAGCAGCCCGAGGGCCGACGTCGGTGAGCAGTTCTTC. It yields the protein CASSPRADVGEQFF.

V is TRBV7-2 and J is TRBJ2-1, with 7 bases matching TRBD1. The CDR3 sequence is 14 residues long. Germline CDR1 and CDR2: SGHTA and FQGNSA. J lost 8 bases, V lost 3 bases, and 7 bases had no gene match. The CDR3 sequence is CASSLRQGGYEQFF. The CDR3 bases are TGTGCCAGCAGCTTGCGACAGGGTGGTTATGAGCAGTTCTTC.

In nucleotides, the CDR3 is TGTGCCAGCTCATCACAGGTAAACACTGAAGCTTTCTTT. Translated: CASSSQVNTEAFF. This rearrangement joins TRBV18 to TRBJ1-1; D perhaps matches TRBD1 (5 bases). Germline V CDR1 and CDR2: KGHSH, LQKENI. The CDR3 extends over 13 amino acids. Trimming took 5 bases from V and 2 from J, leaving 9 bases between them. The full variable domain, completed using reference TRBV18 and TRBJ1-1, is NAGVMQNPRHLVRRRGQEARLRCSPMKGHSHVYWYRQLPEEGLKFMVYLQKENIIDESGMPKERFSAEFPKEGPSILRIQQVVRGDSAAYFCASSSQVNTEAFFGQGTRLTVV.

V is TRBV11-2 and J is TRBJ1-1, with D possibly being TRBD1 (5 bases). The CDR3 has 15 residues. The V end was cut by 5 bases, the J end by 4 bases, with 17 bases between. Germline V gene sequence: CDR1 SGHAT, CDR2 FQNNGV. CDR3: CASSPLPGTVTEAFF. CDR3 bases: TGTGCCAGCAGCCCATTACCCGGGACTGTCACTGAAGCTTTCTTT.

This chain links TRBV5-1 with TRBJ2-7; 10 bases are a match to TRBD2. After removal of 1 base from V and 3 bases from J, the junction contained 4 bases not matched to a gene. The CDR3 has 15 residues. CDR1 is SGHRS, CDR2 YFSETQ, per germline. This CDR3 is CASSLSASGGYEQYF. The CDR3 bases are TGCGCCAGCAGCTTGTCAGCTAGCGGGGGCTACGAGCAGTACTTC.